This T cell receptor (beta chain) was identified during a study of blood T cell repertoires in COVID-19. Across the study: Material from acute and convalescent COVID-19 was sourced from the United States, Italy and Spain. T cells, B-cell-depleted T cells, or PBMCs provided the cDNA or gDNA that served as material.

Methods used by the authors: From reference gene primer amplification, estimates of nucleated cell counts were derived. Using immunoSEQ multiplex PCR, the repertoire was profiled, and TCRdb retains in-frame clones only, with some absent. That table gives V, J and clone size, and the DNA gave D and trimming. This sample has 250,000 to 350,000 clones, with 84% found just once. The J segment lost 3 bases and the V segment lost 2 bases, leaving 7 bases of the junction unmatched. Germline assignment: CDR1 SGHVS and CDR2 FQNEAQ. This CDR3 has 16 amino acids. It was during active infection that Seattle patients were enrolled and then longitudinally followed. This clone was recorded many times.

J is TRBJ2-3 and V is TRBV7-8, with TRBD2 identical over 8 bases. The sequenced sample was peripheral blood. This clonotype originated in a human donor with COVID-19, enrolled during active disease. The donor label of this sample is uncertain. As DNA, the CDR3 is TGTGCCAGCAGCTTAAGACGGGAGGGCCTTACAGATACGCAGTATTTT. Encoded protein: CASSLRREGLTDTQYF. The whole variable domain, remainder taken from reference TRBV7-8 and TRBJ2-3, is GAGVSQSPRYKVAKRGQDVALRCDPISGHVSLFWYQQALGQGPEFLTYFQNEAQLDKSGLPSDRFFAERPEGSVSTLKIQRTQQEDSAVYLCASSLRREGLTDTQYFGPGTRLTVL.